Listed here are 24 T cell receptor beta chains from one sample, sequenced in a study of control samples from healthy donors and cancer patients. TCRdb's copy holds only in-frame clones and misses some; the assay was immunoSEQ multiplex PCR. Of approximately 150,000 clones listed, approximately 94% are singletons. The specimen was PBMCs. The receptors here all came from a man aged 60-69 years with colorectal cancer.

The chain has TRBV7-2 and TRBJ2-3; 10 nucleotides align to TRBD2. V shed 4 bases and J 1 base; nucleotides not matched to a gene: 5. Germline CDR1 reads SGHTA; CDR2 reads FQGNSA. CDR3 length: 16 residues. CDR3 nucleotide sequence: TGTGCCAGCAGCTCCCGAGCGGGGGGGGGCACAGATACGCAGTATTTT. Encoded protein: CASSSRAGGGTDTQYF. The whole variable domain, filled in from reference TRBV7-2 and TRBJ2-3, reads GAGVSQSPSNKVTEKGKDVELRCDPISGHTALYWYRQSLGQGLEFLIYFQGNSAPDKSGLPSDRFSAERTGGSVSTLTIQRTQQEDSAVYLCASSSRAGGGTDTQYFGPGTRLTVL.

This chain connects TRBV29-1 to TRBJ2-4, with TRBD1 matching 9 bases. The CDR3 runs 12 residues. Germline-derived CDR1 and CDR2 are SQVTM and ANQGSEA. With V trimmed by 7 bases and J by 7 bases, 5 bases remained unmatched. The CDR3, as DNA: TGCAGCGCGGGACAGGGTATGAACATTCAGTACTTC. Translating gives CSAGQGMNIQYF.

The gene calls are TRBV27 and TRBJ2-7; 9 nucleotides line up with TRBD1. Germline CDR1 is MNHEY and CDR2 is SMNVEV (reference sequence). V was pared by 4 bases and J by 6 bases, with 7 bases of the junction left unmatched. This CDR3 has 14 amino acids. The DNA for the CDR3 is TGTGCCAGCAGTTCCACAGGGGGCATTATCGAGCAGTACTTC. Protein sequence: CASSSTGGIIEQYF.

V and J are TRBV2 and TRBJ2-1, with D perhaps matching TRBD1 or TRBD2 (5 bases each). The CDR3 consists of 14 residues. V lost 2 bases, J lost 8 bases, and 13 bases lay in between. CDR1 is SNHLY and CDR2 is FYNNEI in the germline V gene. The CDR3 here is CASSEIGVGDEQFF. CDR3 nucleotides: TGTGCCAGCAGTGAAATCGGGGTAGGGGATGAGCAGTTCTTC.

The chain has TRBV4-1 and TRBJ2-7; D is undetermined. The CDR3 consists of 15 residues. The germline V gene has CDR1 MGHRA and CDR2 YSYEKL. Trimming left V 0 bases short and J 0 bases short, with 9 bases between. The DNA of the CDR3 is TGCGCCAGCAGCCAAGATCTGGCAGGCTCCTACGAGCAGTACTTC. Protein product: CASSQDLAGSYEQYF.

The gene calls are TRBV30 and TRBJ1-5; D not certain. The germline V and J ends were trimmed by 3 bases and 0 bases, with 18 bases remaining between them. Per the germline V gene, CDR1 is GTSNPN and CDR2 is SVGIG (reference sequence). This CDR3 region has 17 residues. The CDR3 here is CAWSVGQTAYSNQPQHF. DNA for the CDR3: TGTGCCTGGAGCGTTGGGCAGACGGCTTATAGCAATCAGCCCCAGCATTTT.

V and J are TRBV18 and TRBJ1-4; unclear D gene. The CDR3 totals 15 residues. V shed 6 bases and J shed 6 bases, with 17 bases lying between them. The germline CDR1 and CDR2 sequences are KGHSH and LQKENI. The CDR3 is CASSLGRGMDEKLFF. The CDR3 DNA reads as TGTGCCAGCTCCCTCGGACGCGGGATGGATGAAAAACTGTTTTTT.

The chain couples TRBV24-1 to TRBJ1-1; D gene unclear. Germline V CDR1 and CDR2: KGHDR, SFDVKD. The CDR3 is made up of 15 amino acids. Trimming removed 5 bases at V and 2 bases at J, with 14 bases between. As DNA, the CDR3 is TGTGCCACCAGTGCCATAATCCCCAGAAACACTGAAGCTTTCTTT. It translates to CATSAIIPRNTEAFF.

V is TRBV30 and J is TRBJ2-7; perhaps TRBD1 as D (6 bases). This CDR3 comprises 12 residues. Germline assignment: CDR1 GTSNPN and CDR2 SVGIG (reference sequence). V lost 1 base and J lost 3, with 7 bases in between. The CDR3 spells CAWSAQGYEQYF. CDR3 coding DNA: TGTGCCTGGAGTGCACAGGGCTACGAGCAGTACTTC.

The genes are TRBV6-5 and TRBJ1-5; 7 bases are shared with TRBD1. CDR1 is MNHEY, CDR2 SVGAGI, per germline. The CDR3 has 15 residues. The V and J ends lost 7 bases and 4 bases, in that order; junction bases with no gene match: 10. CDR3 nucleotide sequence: TGTGCCAGCACCCCTCCGGGACAGCTAAATCAGCCCCAGCATTTT. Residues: CASTPPGQLNQPQHF.

DNA of the CDR3: TGTGCCTGGAGTGAGCAGGGGGCCCCTAGAGGTGGCTACACCTTC. It encodes CAWSEQGAPRGGYTF. The chain links TRBV30 to TRBJ1-2, with 8 bases that match TRBD1. The CDR3 runs to 15 residues. Per the germline V gene, CDR1 is GTSNPN and CDR2 is SVGIG (reference sequence). The J segment lost 7 bases and the V segment lost 1 base, leaving 11 bases of the junction unmatched.

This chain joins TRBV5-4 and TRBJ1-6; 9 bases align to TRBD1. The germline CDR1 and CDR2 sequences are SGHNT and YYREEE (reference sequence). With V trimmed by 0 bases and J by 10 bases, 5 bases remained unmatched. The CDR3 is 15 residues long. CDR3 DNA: TGTGCCAGCAGCTTGGGGGGGACAGGGTACTCACCCCTCCACTTT. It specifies CASSLGGTGYSPLHF.

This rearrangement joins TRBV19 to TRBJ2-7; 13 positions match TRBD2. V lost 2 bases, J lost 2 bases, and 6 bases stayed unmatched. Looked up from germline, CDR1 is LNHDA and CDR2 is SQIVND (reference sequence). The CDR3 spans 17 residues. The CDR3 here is CASSIRTSGGPAYEQYF. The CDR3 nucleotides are TGTGCCAGTAGTATAAGGACTAGCGGGGGCCCTGCCTACGAGCAGTACTTC.

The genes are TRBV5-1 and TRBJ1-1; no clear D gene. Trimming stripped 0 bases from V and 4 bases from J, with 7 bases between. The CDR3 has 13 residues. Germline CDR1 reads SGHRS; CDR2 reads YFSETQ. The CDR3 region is CASSLGAGTEAFF. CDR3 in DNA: TGCGCCAGCAGCTTGGGGGCGGGCACTGAAGCTTTCTTT.

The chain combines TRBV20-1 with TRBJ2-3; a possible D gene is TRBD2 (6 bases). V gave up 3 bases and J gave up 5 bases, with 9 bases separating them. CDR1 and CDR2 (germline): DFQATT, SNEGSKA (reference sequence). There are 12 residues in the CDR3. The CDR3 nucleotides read TGCAGTGCTAGTTGGGGAGGAGATACGCAGTATTTT. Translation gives CSASWGGDTQYF.

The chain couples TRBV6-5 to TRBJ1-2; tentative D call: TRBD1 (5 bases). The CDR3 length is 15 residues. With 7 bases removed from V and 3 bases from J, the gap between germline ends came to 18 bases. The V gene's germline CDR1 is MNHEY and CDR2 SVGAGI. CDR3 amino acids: CASNPQGGGDYGYTF. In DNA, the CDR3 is TGTGCCAGCAATCCGCAGGGAGGAGGAGACTATGGCTACACCTTC.

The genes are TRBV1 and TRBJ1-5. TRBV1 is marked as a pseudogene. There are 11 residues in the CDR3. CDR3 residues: CSPRSNQPQHF. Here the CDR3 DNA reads TGCTCCCCTCGGAGCAATCAGCCCCAGCATTTT.

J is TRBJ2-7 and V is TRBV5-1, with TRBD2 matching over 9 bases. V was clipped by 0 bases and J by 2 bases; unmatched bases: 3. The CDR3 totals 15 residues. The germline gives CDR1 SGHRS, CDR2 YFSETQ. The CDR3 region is CASSLGRGGAYEQYF. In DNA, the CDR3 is TGCGCCAGCAGCTTGGGACGCGGGGGGGCCTACGAGCAGTACTTC.

The chain's CDR3 is CASTPRLANGRTGELFF. For the CDR3, the DNA is TGTGCCAGCACACCCCGGCTGGCTAATGGGAGGACCGGGGAGCTGTTTTTT. The chain joins TRBV7-2 to TRBJ2-2; weak D call: TRBD2 (6 bases). The CDR3 runs 17 residues. V lost 7 bases, J lost 5 bases, and 23 bases lay in between. Germline lookup yields CDR1 SGHTA and CDR2 FQGNSA.

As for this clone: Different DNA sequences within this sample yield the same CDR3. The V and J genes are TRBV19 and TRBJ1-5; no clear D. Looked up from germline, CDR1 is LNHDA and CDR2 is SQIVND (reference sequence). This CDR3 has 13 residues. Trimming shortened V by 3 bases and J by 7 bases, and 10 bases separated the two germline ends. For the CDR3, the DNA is TGTGCCAGTAGTATCGGGGTGGAGCAGCCCCAGCATTTT. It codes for CASSIGVEQPQHF. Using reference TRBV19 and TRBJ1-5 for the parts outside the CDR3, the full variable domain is DGGITQSPKYLFRKEGQNVTLSCEQNLNHDAMYWYRQDPGQGLRLIYYSQIVNDFQKGDIAEGYSVSREKKESFPLTVTSAQKNPTAFYLCASSIGVEQPQHFGDGTRLSIL.

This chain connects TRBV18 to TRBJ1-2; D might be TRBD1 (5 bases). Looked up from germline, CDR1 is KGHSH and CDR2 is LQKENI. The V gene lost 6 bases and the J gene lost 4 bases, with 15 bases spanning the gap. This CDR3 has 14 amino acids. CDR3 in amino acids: CASSRSGTSYGYTF. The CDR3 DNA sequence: TGTGCCAGCTCTCGCTCCGGGACCTCCTATGGCTACACCTTC.

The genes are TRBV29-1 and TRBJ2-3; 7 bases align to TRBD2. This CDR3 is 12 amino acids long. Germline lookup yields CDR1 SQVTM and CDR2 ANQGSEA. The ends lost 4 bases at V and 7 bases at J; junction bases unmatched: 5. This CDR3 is CSVVGGENTQYF. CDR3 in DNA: TGCAGCGTTGTTGGGGGGGAGAATACGCAGTATTTT.

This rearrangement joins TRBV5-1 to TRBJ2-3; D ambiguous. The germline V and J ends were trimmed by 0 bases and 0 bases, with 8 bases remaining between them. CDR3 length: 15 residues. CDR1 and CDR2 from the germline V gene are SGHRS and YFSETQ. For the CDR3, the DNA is TGCGCCAGCAGCTTGGAGGTACCGAGCACAGATACGCAGTATTTT. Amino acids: CASSLEVPSTDTQYF. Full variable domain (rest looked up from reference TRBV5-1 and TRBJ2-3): KAGVTQTPRYLIKTRGQQVTLSCSPISGHRSVSWYQQTPGQGLQFLFEYFSETQRNKGNFPGRFSGRQFSNSRSEMNVSTLELGDSALYLCASSLEVPSTDTQYFGPGTRLTVL.

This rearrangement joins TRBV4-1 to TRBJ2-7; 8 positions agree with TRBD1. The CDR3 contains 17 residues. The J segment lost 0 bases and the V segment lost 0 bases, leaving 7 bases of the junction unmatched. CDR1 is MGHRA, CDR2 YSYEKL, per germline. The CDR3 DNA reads TGCGCCAGCAGCCAAGATCTTAGACAGGGGAGCTCCTACGAGCAGTACTTC. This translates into CASSQDLRQGSSYEQYF.